The 6 T cell receptor beta chains below all came from one sample that was sequenced in a study of CD8+CD57+ T cells in acquired aplastic anemia. The TCR beta profiling, which covered VDJ combination and CDR3 sequence, was carried out using genomic DNA as the template. TCRdb passed the reads through MiXCR, listing each CDR3 protein once. The data contain 150,000 to 200,000 distinct CDR3 sequences, 48% of them singletons. Patients picked for sequencing had shown CD8+CD57+ cell expansion detected by flow cytometry. The sample was sorted CD4+, CD8+, or CD8+CD57+ T cells (not recorded which) from PBMCs. Receptors originate from a human donor with aplastic anemia.

The table lists this clonotype with a few counts. The chain carries TRBV6-2 or TRBV6-3 and TRBJ2-3; D remains ambiguous. The CDR3 sequence is 16 residues long. V lost 0 bases, J lost 2 bases, and 12 bases lay in between. Germline CDR1 is MNHEY and CDR2 is SVGEGT. The CDR3 DNA is TGTGCCAGCAGTTACTCGAATACCACTTACACAGATACGCAGTATTTT. It translates to CASSYSNTTYTDTQYF.

The table lists this clonotype with many counts. This sequence joins TRBV7-9 and TRBJ2-5; the D gene is possibly TRBD1 (6 bases). The CDR3 consists of 11 residues. Germline V lookup: CDR1 SEHNR, CDR2 FQNEAQ (reference sequence). With 5 bases removed from V and 5 bases from J, the gap between germline ends came to 6 bases. The CDR3 nucleotides read TGTGCCAGCAGCCAGGGGGAGACCCAGTACTTC. This sequence encodes CASSQGETQYF.

This chain uses TRBV6-1 with TRBJ1-3, with no clear D. V shed 7 bases and J shed 4 bases, with 17 bases lying between them. CDR3 length: 15 amino acids. Germline V CDR1 and CDR2: MNHNS, SASEGT. The CDR3 nucleotides are TGTGCCAGCACCTCCGGGGTATTGAGCGGAAACACCATATATTTT. It codes for CASTSGVLSGNTIYF.

This clonotype came up a few times. The chain joins TRBV24-1 to TRBJ1-5, with D unresolved. V lost 4 bases to trimming and J lost 3 bases, with 9 bases between them. Germline CDR1 reads KGHDR; CDR2 reads SFDVKD. This CDR3 region has 14 residues. The CDR3 loop is CATSEGGNNQPQHF. The CDR3 nucleotides are TGTGCCACCAGTGAGGGTGGGAACAATCAGCCCCAGCATTTT.

There are a few counts of this clonotype. This rearrangement joins TRBV2 to TRBJ1-1; D is unclear. Trimming took off 1 base at V and 1 base at J, with 10 bases between the two ends. The CDR3 consists of 15 residues. Germline assignment: CDR1 SNHLY and CDR2 FYNNEI. CDR3 sequence (DNA): TGTGCCAGCAGTGAAGAACGGCCTACGAACACTGAAGCTTTCTTT. The encoded protein is CASSEERPTNTEAFF.

The chain has TRBV12-3 or TRBV12-4 and TRBJ1-2, with D unclear. The CDR3 runs 12 residues. V lost 2 bases, J lost 8 bases, and 9 bases lay in between. DNA of the CDR3: TGTGCCAGCAGTTTATTCATGGGAGGCTACACCTTC. As protein: CASSLFMGGYTF.